Listed below are T cell receptor beta chains from one sample, sequenced in a study of T cell repertoires in cytomegalovirus infection. No antigen has been assigned to these receptors. TCRdb re-called the reads through MiXCR, storing one row per CDR3 protein. The profile shows around 130,000 distinct CDR3 sequences, under 30% of them singletons. The sample comprised PBMCs, sequenced either directly or after in vitro stimulation (not recorded which). The receptor set was obtained from a human donor in good health (CMV status not recorded). Some clones in this sample may be carry-over from other donors' samples. CDR3s include the opening cysteine and the closing phenylalanine or tryptophan. Each record gives: V gene, clone size, D gene, J gene, CDR3 DNA, CDR3 protein. A D gene is named only where the DNA matches it firmly. A row's size may be missing; if present it is once, few, many or a size class.

v_call: TRBV10-1
clone_size: NA
d_call: NA
j_call: TRBJ1-1
cdr3_nt: TGCGCCAGCAGTGAGTCTTCAGGGAGGGAAGCTTTCTTT
cdr3_aa: CASSESSGREAFF

v_call: TRBV12-3/TRBV12-4
clone_size: NA
d_call: TRBD1
j_call: TRBJ1-2
cdr3_nt: TGTGCCAGCAGTTTGATAATCGGGACAGCCTATGGCTACACCTTC
cdr3_aa: CASSLIIGTAYGYTF

v_call: TRBV12-5
clone_size: NA
d_call: NA
j_call: TRBJ2-1
cdr3_nt: TGTGCTAGTGGTTACGGAAATGAGCAGTTCTTC
cdr3_aa: CASGYGNEQFF

v_call: TRBV7-2
clone_size: few
d_call: TRBD1
j_call: TRBJ1-6
cdr3_nt: TGTGCCAGCAGCTTACAGGACAGGTCCCAGAATTCACCCCTCCACTTT
cdr3_aa: CASSLQDRSQNSPLHF

v_call: TRBV6-4
clone_size: NA
d_call: TRBD2
j_call: TRBJ2-1
cdr3_nt: TGTGCCAGCAGTGACTCACCTAGCGGGAGAAAGGGTGAGCAGTTCTTC
cdr3_aa: CASSDSPSGRKGEQFF

v_call: TRBV5-6
clone_size: NA
d_call: TRBD1
j_call: TRBJ1-2
cdr3_nt: TGTGCCAGCAGCTTTAGGCCGGGACAGGGAGGAGGCTACACCTTC
cdr3_aa: CASSFRPGQGGGYTF

v_call: TRBV10-2
clone_size: many
d_call: NA
j_call: TRBJ2-1
cdr3_nt: TGCGCCAGCAGTGAGGGGACGCCATACAATGAGCAGTTCTTC
cdr3_aa: CASSEGTPYNEQFF

v_call: TRBV4-1
clone_size: NA
d_call: TRBD1
j_call: TRBJ1-2
cdr3_nt: TGCGCCAGCAGCCCGGACAGGGAAGGCTATGGCTACACCTTC
cdr3_aa: CASSPDREGYGYTF

v_call: TRBV7-9
clone_size: few
d_call: NA
j_call: TRBJ1-5
cdr3_nt: TGTGCCAGCAGCTTAGGGGACGTGGGTATCGTGGCCCAGCATTTT
cdr3_aa: CASSLGDVGIVAQHF

v_call: TRBV7-6
clone_size: many
d_call: TRBD2
j_call: TRBJ2-2
cdr3_nt: TGTGCCAGCAGCACGAGACTAGCGGGAGGGCCTTCCGGGGAGCTGTTTTTT
cdr3_aa: CASSTRLAGGPSGELFF

v_call: TRBV7-3
clone_size: many
d_call: TRBD1
j_call: TRBJ1-1
cdr3_nt: TGTGCCAGCAGCAGAGTACAGGGGACTGAAGCTTTCTTT
cdr3_aa: CASSRVQGTEAFF

v_call: TRBV4-3
clone_size: NA
d_call: NA
j_call: TRBJ1-2
cdr3_nt: TGCGCCAGCAGCCAAGATCGCGGCTCCGCTTATGGCTACACCTTC
cdr3_aa: CASSQDRGSAYGYTF

v_call: TRBV7-9
clone_size: few
d_call: TRBD1
j_call: TRBJ2-2
cdr3_nt: TGTGCCAGCAGACTACAGGGGGCGGCCGGGGAGCTGTTTTTT
cdr3_aa: CASRLQGAAGELFF

v_call: TRBV19
clone_size: NA
d_call: NA
j_call: TRBJ2-2
cdr3_nt: TGTGCCAGTAGTCCCCTATTCGGATCGAACACCGGGGAGCTGTTTTTT
cdr3_aa: CASSPLFGSNTGELFF

v_call: TRBV5-1
clone_size: once
d_call: NA
j_call: TRBJ1-1
cdr3_nt: TGCGCCAGCAGCTTGGGGCCGGGGAACACTGAAGCTTTCTTT
cdr3_aa: CASSLGPGNTEAFF

v_call: TRBV12-3/TRBV12-4
clone_size: few
d_call: NA
j_call: TRBJ1-2
cdr3_nt: TGTGCCAGCGGTCTGGGCTTTATCTACTATGGCTACACCTTC
cdr3_aa: CASGLGFIYYGYTF

v_call: TRBV2
clone_size: NA
d_call: NA
j_call: TRBJ1-3
cdr3_nt: TGTGCCAGCAGTGATGGGAGTAGTATTGGAAACACCATATATTTT
cdr3_aa: CASSDGSSIGNTIYF

v_call: TRBV4-1
clone_size: few
d_call: TRBD1
j_call: TRBJ1-2
cdr3_nt: TGCGCCAGCAGCCAAGACGCCGGGACAGGGGATGGCTACACCTTC
cdr3_aa: CASSQDAGTGDGYTF

v_call: TRBV28
clone_size: NA
d_call: TRBD2
j_call: TRBJ2-7
cdr3_nt: TGTGCCAGCAGTGGATCCAGGGGACCCGGGACTAGCGGCTACGAGCAGTACTTC
cdr3_aa: CASSGSRGPGTSGYEQYF

v_call: TRBV27
clone_size: once
d_call: TRBD1
j_call: TRBJ2-7
cdr3_nt: TGTGCCAGCAGTACAAACACCGGGACAGGGTCCTACGAGCAGTACTTC
cdr3_aa: CASSTNTGTGSYEQYF

v_call: TRBV11-3
clone_size: few
d_call: TRBD2
j_call: TRBJ2-1
cdr3_nt: TGTGCCAGCAGCTTAGATCGGTTCCGGGAGGGAGCGAATGAGCAGTTCTTC
cdr3_aa: CASSLDRFREGANEQFF

v_call: TRBV28
clone_size: few
d_call: TRBD2
j_call: TRBJ2-7
cdr3_nt: TGTGCCAGCAGTTTCACTAGCGGCCTCCGGCGTCATACCTACGAGCAGTACTTC
cdr3_aa: CASSFTSGLRRHTYEQYF

v_call: TRBV28
clone_size: many
d_call: TRBD2
j_call: TRBJ2-3
cdr3_nt: TGTGCCAGCAGTCCTCAACTAGCGGGAAACACAGATACGCAGTATTTT
cdr3_aa: CASSPQLAGNTDTQYF

v_call: TRBV7-6
clone_size: NA
d_call: NA
j_call: TRBJ1-1
cdr3_nt: TGTGCCAGCAGCTTAGGCCTCGGACAGAACACTGAAGCTTTCTTT
cdr3_aa: CASSLGLGQNTEAFF

v_call: TRBV11-2
clone_size: many
d_call: TRBD2
j_call: TRBJ2-7
cdr3_nt: TGTGCCAGCAGCTTCCTCCTTAGTCTAGCGGGAGGATACGAGCAGTACTTC
cdr3_aa: CASSFLLSLAGGYEQYF

v_call: TRBV29-1
clone_size: many
d_call: NA
j_call: TRBJ1-1
cdr3_nt: TGCAGCGTTGATCGCGGGACGAAGGCTGAAGCTTTCTTT
cdr3_aa: CSVDRGTKAEAFF

v_call: TRBV29-1
clone_size: few
d_call: TRBD1
j_call: TRBJ1-2
cdr3_nt: TGCAGCGTTGAGGGACAGGGGGCTTCCGATGCCTATGGCTACACCTTC
cdr3_aa: CSVEGQGASDAYGYTF